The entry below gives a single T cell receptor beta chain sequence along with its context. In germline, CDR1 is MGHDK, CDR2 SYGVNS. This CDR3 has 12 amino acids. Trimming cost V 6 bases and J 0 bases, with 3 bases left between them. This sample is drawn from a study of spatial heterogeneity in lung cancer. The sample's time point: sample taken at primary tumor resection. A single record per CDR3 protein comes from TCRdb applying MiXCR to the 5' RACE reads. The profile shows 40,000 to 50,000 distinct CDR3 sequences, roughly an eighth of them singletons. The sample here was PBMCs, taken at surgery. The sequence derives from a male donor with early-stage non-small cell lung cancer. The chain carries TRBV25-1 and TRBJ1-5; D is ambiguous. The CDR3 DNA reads TGTGCCAGCAGCGTTAGCAATCAGCCCCAGCATTTT. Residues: CASSVSNQPQHF.